Listed below are T cell receptor beta chains from one sample, sequenced in a study of blood T cell repertoires in COVID-19. Sequencing used immunoSEQ multiplex PCR; TCRdb keeps in-frame clones, though not all of them. The data contain some 170,000 clones, around 80% of them singletons. Sequencing was performed on peripheral blood. The receptors stem from a woman in her 70s with acute or convalescent COVID-19. Both conserved end residues are part of each CDR3. A D gene is named only where the DNA matches it firmly. Where a row states a size, it is once, few, many or the class of an expanded clone; other rows omit it.

cdr3_nt cdr3_aa clone_size v_call d_call j_call
TGTGCCAGTAGTATAGAAGATCAGGGGGCGGCCCAGCATTTT CASSIEDQGAAQHF once TRBV19 TRBD1 TRBJ1-5
TGTGCCAGCAGCTTGGGGCAGAACGATTACTATGGCTACACCTTC CASSLGQNDYYGYTF NA TRBV5-5 NA TRBJ1-2
TGTGCCAGCAGCGTAGAACCATCGGGGGAGCAGTTCTTC CASSVEPSGEQFF NA TRBV9 NA TRBJ2-1
TGCAGCGTCGCGAAGGGGGGGTTCTCCAATGAGCAGTTCTTC CSVAKGGFSNEQFF NA TRBV29-1 NA TRBJ2-1
TGTGCCAGCAGCCCGGTAGAGAGGGTCTACTACGAGCAGTACTTC CASSPVERVYYEQYF NA TRBV2 NA TRBJ2-7
TGTGCCAGAAGCTTGGAAACATCCCAGCGGGAGGGCCCAGATACGCAGTATTTT CARSLETSQREGPDTQYF NA TRBV5-3 TRBD2 TRBJ2-3
TGTGCCAGCAGCCGGCCCCCACTAGCGGGGGTTACCGGGGAGCTGTTTTTT CASSRPPLAGVTGELFF NA TRBV28 TRBD2 TRBJ2-2
TGTGCCAGCAAATCTAGCGTAAGGGGTGGCTACACCTTC CASKSSVRGGYTF NA TRBV21-1 NA TRBJ1-2
TGCGCCAGCAGCCAAGACTTAGGGGGCCGGCCCAACAATGAGCAGTTCTTC CASSQDLGGRPNNEQFF NA TRBV4-3 TRBD1 TRBJ2-1
TGTGCCAGCAGCTCCCCTAGCGGGAGGACCGCAAAGCAGTACTTC CASSSPSGRTAKQYF once TRBV7-2 TRBD2 TRBJ2-7
TGCGCCAGCAGTCGGATTGGGGCAGACCACAATCAGCCCCAGCATTTT CASSRIGADHNQPQHF NA TRBV23-1 NA TRBJ1-5
TGTGCCAGCAGTGAATACGGGGGAATAGCTTACGAGCAGTACTTC CASSEYGGIAYEQYF NA TRBV6-1 NA TRBJ2-7
TGCGCCAGTTGGAGGGATCACGGGACAGATACGCAGTATTTT CASWRDHGTDTQYF NA TRBV5-1 NA TRBJ2-3
TGTGCCACCAGTGATTCCCCGGGACAGGGGACGAACACTGAAGCTTTCTTT CATSDSPGQGTNTEAFF NA TRBV24-1 TRBD1 TRBJ1-1
TGTGCCAGTAGTACCGCTCCCGGGACAACACGAAGCACAGATACGCAGTATTTT CASSTAPGTTRSTDTQYF once TRBV19 NA TRBJ2-3
TGTGCCAGCAGCCCGCGAACTGGTGGTGTGAGGGCCAATGAGCAGTTCTTC CASSPRTGGVRANEQFF few TRBV11-2 NA TRBJ2-1
TGTGCCAGCAGTGACTTCATCGACGGGGGTTTACATGGCTACACCTTC CASSDFIDGGLHGYTF few TRBV25-1 NA TRBJ1-2
TGTGCCAGCAGCAGGGACAGGGAGAGGAGGGGCTACACCTTC CASSRDRERRGYTF few TRBV9 TRBD1 TRBJ1-2
TGTGCCAGCAGCCCAGCGGGGGCACAGGGGACCAGTGAGCAGTTCTTC CASSPAGAQGTSEQFF NA TRBV9 NA TRBJ2-1
TGTGCCAGCAGTGAAGCAGTGGGCAGGGGGCCCTATGGCTACACCTTC CASSEAVGRGPYGYTF many TRBV6-1 TRBD1 TRBJ1-2
TGCGCCAGCAGCCAAGGGATGACAGGGGGAGGCTACACCTTC CASSQGMTGGGYTF NA TRBV4-1 TRBD1 TRBJ1-2
TGTGCCAGCAGACCCCGGGGGGACAGGGAACGGAATGGCTACACCTTC CASRPRGDRERNGYTF NA TRBV13 TRBD1 TRBJ1-2
TGTGCCAGCAGTACCCTACCCGGGGAGCTGTTTTTT CASSTLPGELFF once TRBV12-3/TRBV12-4 NA TRBJ2-2
TGTGCCAGCAGCACAACAGGGGGCGATGAGCAGTTCTTC CASSTTGGDEQFF NA TRBV6-5 TRBD1 TRBJ2-1
TGTGCCAGCAGGCAACAGGGGGCGCTTGGAAACACCATATATTTT CASRQQGALGNTIYF NA TRBV28 TRBD1 TRBJ1-3
TGTGCCAGTAGGGACAGGATGTATGGCTACACCTTC CASRDRMYGYTF few TRBV19 TRBD1 TRBJ1-2
TGTGCCAGTAGTATAGGGACTAGCCCCGATCAAGAGACCCAGTACTTC CASSIGTSPDQETQYF NA TRBV19 TRBD2 TRBJ2-5
TGTGCCCTGGCCATGGGACAAGGTCAGCCCCAGCATTTT CALAMGQGQPQHF NA TRBV30 NA TRBJ1-5
TGTGCCAGCAGCTTGAGGACAGGGGAGGCCGGGGAGCTGTTTTTT CASSLRTGEAGELFF NA TRBV7-9 TRBD1 TRBJ2-2
TGTGCCAGCAGCGTAGGACTAGCGGGGCCAAACATGGATACGCAGTATTTT CASSVGLAGPNMDTQYF few TRBV9 TRBD2 TRBJ2-3
TGTGCCAGCAGCCCGCAGGGGGGAGAGGGCATCACCGGGGAGCTGTTTTTT CASSPQGGEGITGELFF NA TRBV11-2 NA TRBJ2-2
TGTGCCTGGAGTGCCGGGGGGATTCAGCCCCAGCATTTT CAWSAGGIQPQHF NA TRBV30 NA TRBJ1-5
TGTGCCAGCAGCGTCGGACAGGGGCACACTGAAGCTTTCTTT CASSVGQGHTEAFF NA TRBV9 TRBD1 TRBJ1-1
TGTGCCAGCAGTTCGGTGATCTATGGCTACACCTTC CASSSVIYGYTF NA TRBV28 NA TRBJ1-2
TGTGCCAGCAGCTCAACCAGGGAAGAGACCCAGTACTTC CASSSTREETQYF NA TRBV7-2 NA TRBJ2-5
TGTGCCAGCAGCCAAGATGCAGGGTCGAATTCACCCCTCCACTTT CASSQDAGSNSPLHF NA TRBV4-2 NA TRBJ1-6
TGCGCCAGCAGCCCGGGGGGAGGCGAGGTCACTGAAGCTTTCTTT CASSPGGGEVTEAFF NA TRBV5-1 NA TRBJ1-1
TGTGCCAGCAGCTCTACTCCTAGCGGGGGGGCTGGGGCCAACGTCCTGACTTTC CASSSTPSGGAGANVLTF NA TRBV7-2 TRBD2 TRBJ2-6
TGTGCCAGCTCCCCAGGCCGGGACAGGGGCGAGCAGTACTTC CASSPGRDRGEQYF NA TRBV18 TRBD1 TRBJ2-7
TGTGCCAGTAGCCGGGACAGAAGTTCACCCCTCCACTTT CASSRDRSSPLHF NA TRBV19 TRBD1 TRBJ1-6
TGTGCCAGCTCCCGGGAACAGGGGAGGTACAATGAGCAGTTCTTC CASSREQGRYNEQFF NA TRBV2 NA TRBJ2-1
TGCGCCAGCAGCCCCACCGGGGACAGGGTGAGTGAGCAGTTCTTC CASSPTGDRVSEQFF NA TRBV4-1 TRBD1 TRBJ2-1
TGTGCCAGCAGCTTAGGTAGCATCCAGTACTTC CASSLGSIQYF NA TRBV7-2 NA TRBJ2-7
TGCGCCAGCAGCCGTATTCCCGTGGCGAGCGGGTTTTCCTACGAGCAGTACTTC CASSRIPVASGFSYEQYF NA TRBV4-1 NA TRBJ2-7
TGTGCCAGCAGTGAAGCGCCAGGGGGAGTCGAGCAGTACTTC CASSEAPGGVEQYF NA TRBV2 TRBD1 TRBJ2-7
TGTGCCAGCAGCCCGCGACTAGCAGACACCTACAATGAGCAGTTCTTC CASSPRLADTYNEQFF NA TRBV11-2 TRBD2 TRBJ2-1
TGTGCCAGCAGTCTCGCGGTCTTCTATGGCTACACCTTC CASSLAVFYGYTF NA TRBV6-2/TRBV6-3 NA TRBJ1-2
TGTGCCAGCAGCCAAGCCTCGGGGTTGATGAACACTGAAGCTTTCTTT CASSQASGLMNTEAFF NA TRBV14 NA TRBJ1-1
TGTGCCTGGAACCAACAGGGGCCAACAGAGACCCAGTACTTC CAWNQQGPTETQYF NA TRBV30 TRBD1 TRBJ2-5
TGTGCCAGCAGTGAAGCGACAGGACAGGGTAATCAGCCCCAGCATTTT CASSEATGQGNQPQHF NA TRBV2 TRBD1 TRBJ1-5
TGCAGCTCAATAAAGGGGGAGACCCAGTACTTC CSSIKGETQYF NA TRBV20-1 NA TRBJ2-5
TGTGCCAGCTCCCTCAACGGACACAATAGCAATCAGCCCCAGCATTTT CASSLNGHNSNQPQHF NA TRBV18 NA TRBJ1-5
TGTGCCAGCAGCTTACTTACAGGGAGTAACACTGAAGCTTTCTTT CASSLLTGSNTEAFF few TRBV11-2 NA TRBJ1-1
TGTGCCAGCAGTTCAAGGACAGGGGGCTATGGCTACACCTTC CASSSRTGGYGYTF once TRBV28 TRBD1 TRBJ1-2